Described below is a single T cell receptor beta chain sequence and its context. Its antigen is currently unknown. The sample comes from a study of T cell responses to AZD1222 COVID-19 vaccine. General observations from the study: Possibly, clonal diversity was underestimated; donors were largely white British and included more females. Regions 160-218 and 743-854 held dominance among vaccine-associated CD4 TCRs, which spanned spike.

Using immunoSEQ multiplex PCR, the repertoire was profiled, and TCRdb retains in-frame clones only, with some absent. The sample contains 170,000 or so clones, 75% to 90% of which appear only once. V lost 4 bases to trimming and J lost 3 bases; unmatched junction nucleotides: 1. The CDR3 is made up of 13 amino acids. The germline V gene has CDR1 SGHRS and CDR2 YFSETQ. This sequence was found in an adult in good health. The sequencing here drew on peripheral blood, taken on day 0 of AZD1222 vaccination. V gene TRBV5-1 combines with J gene TRBJ2-3; 8 bases align to TRBD2. The CDR3 DNA reads TGCGCCAGCAGCCGGGGGGGAACAGATACGCAGTATTTT. It yields the protein CASSRGGTDTQYF.